One sample yielded the 24 T cell receptor beta chains listed below, sequenced in a study of T cells in women clearing cervical HPV infection. Method: immunoSEQ multiplex PCR; TCRdb's copy keeps in-frame clones and lacks some. The specimen's table records approximately 13,000 clones. The sequenced sample consisted of blood buffy coat. The receptors were sampled from a woman between 18 and 70 years old with a cervical HPV16 infection that either progressed to CIN3+ or cleared (not recorded which).

In the case of this clone: From the germline J gene comes the end of the CDR3, since the read stops 3 residues before it. The J gene is TRBJ1-5, the V gene TRBV18; D gene unclear. Trimming removed 2 bases at V and 5 bases at J, with 7 bases between. Germline loops: CDR1 KGHSH, CDR2 LQKENI. The CDR3 covers 13 residues. The chain's CDR3 is CASSPKGDQPQHF. The covered CDR3 bases are TGTGCCAGCTCACCAAAGGGCGATCAGCCC.

About this clone: One end of the junction fails to match germline, which may point to a read error. The observed sequence ends 3 residues before the CDR3 terminus, with the missing tail filled in from the germline J gene. The sample contains more than one DNA sequence encoding this CDR3. V usage is TRBV6-2 or TRBV6-3 and J usage is TRBJ1-3; no definite D call. The CDR3 covers 15 residues. Germline V gene data show CDR1 as MNHEY and CDR2 as SVGEGT. The CDR3 bases that were read are TGTGCCAGCAGTTCCCCTCGCGGGAGTGGAAACACT. Protein: CASSSPRGSGNT. The complete CDR3 sequence is CASSSPRGSGNTIYF.

About this clone itself: The read stops 3 residues short of the end of the CDR3; the missing end is completed from the germline J gene. This chain links TRBV29-1 with TRBJ2-5; 8 nucleotides agree with TRBD1. CDR3 size: 17 residues. V shed 2 bases and J 5 bases; nucleotides not matched to a gene: 16. Germline V CDR1 and CDR2: SQVTM, ANQGSEA. The DNA read from the CDR3 is TGCAGCGTTGAATTAGTTATCGGACAGGGATATAGGGAGACC. Encoded protein: CSVELVIGQGYRET. The CDR3 in full is CSVELVIGQGYRETQYF.

A note on this clone: The read terminates 3 residues before the CDR3 end, so the remaining end is supplied by the germline J gene. The V and J genes are TRBV6-1 and TRBJ1-5; TRBD1 matches 9 bases. V lost 1 base to trimming and J lost 5 bases; unmatched junction nucleotides: 6. The CDR3 runs to 16 residues. The germline V gene encodes CDR1 MNHNS and CDR2 SASEGT. The CDR3 spells CASSEELGQGHQPQHF. CDR3 DNA, as far as it was read: TGTGCCAGCAGTGAAGAACTGGGACAGGGACATCAGCCC.

On this clone itself: Read coverage stops 3 residues before the CDR3 terminus; the germline J gene supplies the remainder. The chain uses TRBV12-3 or TRBV12-4 and TRBJ2-7, with 9 bases matching TRBD1. V shed 7 bases and J 3 bases; nucleotides not matched to a gene: 4. This CDR3 is 13 amino acids long. The CDR3 spells CASNSDRGYEQYF. The sequenced part of the CDR3 DNA is TGTGCCAGCAACTCGGACAGGGGCTACGAG.

A remark on this clone: The CDR3 end lies 3 residues beyond the end of the read and is filled in from the germline J gene. V and J are TRBV13 and TRBJ2-2; 10 bases agree with TRBD1. The germline CDR1 and CDR2 sequences are PRHDT and FYEKMQ (reference sequence). The CDR3 has 15 residues. The CDR3 DNA, read in part, is TGTGCCAGCAGCTACCGGACAGGGGGTGGTGAAAAG. It encodes CASSYRTGGGEK. The entire CDR3 protein is CASSYRTGGGEKLFF.

Comment on this clone: The read stops 3 residues short of the end of the CDR3; the missing end is completed from the germline J gene. The genes are TRBV20-1 and TRBJ2-1, with TRBD2 matching 10 bases. V dropped 5 bases and J dropped 4; count of bases not matched to a gene: 5. The CDR3 sequence is 14 residues long. Germline CDR1 DFQATT, CDR2 SNEGSKA (reference sequence). CDR3 amino acids: CSAASGRAYNEQFF. The sequenced CDR3 bases are TGCAGTGCTGCGAGCGGGAGGGCTTACAATGAG.

Regarding this clone: Sequencing ends 3 residues short of the CDR3 end; the germline J gene provides the rest. The same CDR3 can be traced to other DNA sequences in this sample. The rearrangement uses TRBV7-2 and TRBJ2-5; D is perhaps TRBD1 (5 bases). The germline gives CDR1 SGHTA, CDR2 FQGNSA. This CDR3 spans 13 amino acids. With 3 bases removed from V and 3 bases from J, the gap between germline ends came to 8 bases. The part of the CDR3 DNA that was read is TGTGCCAGCAGCTTGAGCAGGGAAGAGACC. This translates into CASSLSREET. The complete CDR3 sequence is CASSLSREETQYF.

Note on this clone: Read sequence stops 3 residues before the CDR3 end, and the germline J gene provides the missing end. V gene TRBV19 combines with J gene TRBJ2-3; TRBD2 is a possible D gene (6 bases). CDR3 length equals 16 residues. Germline V CDR1 and CDR2: LNHDA, SQIVND (reference sequence). Trimming took 3 bases from V and 1 from J, leaving 14 bases between them. CDR3 DNA (partial): TGTGCCAGTAGTATGACCGGGGGATCGGGCACAGATACG. Amino acid sequence: CASSMTGGSGTDT. In full, the CDR3 is CASSMTGGSGTDTQYF.

With regard to this clone: The read terminates 3 residues before the CDR3 end, so the remaining end is supplied by the germline J gene. The chain couples TRBV28 to TRBJ2-7; D possibly corresponds to TRBD1 (5 bases). Trimming left V 6 bases short and J 4 bases short, with 10 bases between. The CDR3 has 12 amino acids. From germline, CDR1 is MDHEN and CDR2 SYDVKM. CDR3 sequence: CASSSQVYEQYF. Incomplete CDR3 DNA: TGTGCCAGCAGCTCACAGGTTTACGAG.

In the case of this clone: The missing CDR3 end, 3 residues past where the read stops, is filled in from the germline J gene. The rearrangement links TRBV20-1 to TRBJ1-2, with D perhaps matching TRBD1 (6 bases). The CDR3 loop spans 14 amino acids. The V and J ends lost 4 bases and 1 base respectively, with 13 bases between them. CDR1 DFQATT and CDR2 SNEGSKA come from the germline V gene (reference sequence). The CDR3 loop is CSAKTGFSNYGYTF. The part of the CDR3 DNA that was read is TGCAGTGCTAAAACAGGGTTCAGTAACTATGGC.

Worth noting for this clone: Read data end 3 residues before the CDR3 end; the end is taken from the germline J gene. The chain recombines TRBV6-2 or TRBV6-3 with TRBJ1-2; TRBD1 might be the D (5 bases). Germline CDR1 is MNHEY and CDR2 is SVGEGT. The CDR3 has 14 residues. CDR3 sequence reads: CASSPSGGTYDYTF. Incomplete CDR3 DNA: TGTGCCAGCAGCCCTAGCGGGGGAACGTACGAC.

As regards this clone: The read stops 3 residues short of the end of the CDR3; the missing end is completed from the germline J gene. The chain uses TRBV7-9 and TRBJ2-5; D unclear. V dropped 3 bases and J dropped 0 bases, with 8 bases sitting between them. CDR1 is SEHNR, CDR2 FQNEAQ, per germline (reference sequence). The CDR3 covers 14 residues. CDR3 DNA, as far as it was read: TGTGCCAGCAGCTTGGTTCCTAACCAAGAGACC. It translates to CASSLVPNQET. The CDR3 in its entirety is CASSLVPNQETQYF.

About this clone itself: The CDR3 extends 3 residues past the end of the read, so its final part is completed from the germline J gene. The chain combines TRBV20-1 with TRBJ1-5; tentatively, D is TRBD1 (5 bases). The V end was cut by 5 bases, the J end by 0 bases, with 8 bases between. Germline lookup yields CDR1 DFQATT and CDR2 SNEGSKA (reference sequence). The length of the CDR3 is 13 residues. Incomplete CDR3 DNA: TGCAGTGCTTCGACAGATAGCAATCAGCCC. This codes for CSASTDSNQP. The CDR3, in full, reads CSASTDSNQPQHF.

In the case of this clone: The missing CDR3 end, 3 residues past where the read stops, is filled in from the germline J gene. The chain is built from TRBV19 and TRBJ1-1; the D gene is possibly TRBD1 (5 bases). This CDR3 has 16 amino acids. Germline lookup yields CDR1 LNHDA and CDR2 SQIVND (reference sequence). V gave up 2 bases and J gave up 3 bases, with 16 bases separating them. The DNA read from the CDR3 is TGTGCCAGTAGTATATTGAGACAGCGAGGGGACACTGAA. This encodes CASSILRQRGDTE. The entire CDR3 sequence reads CASSILRQRGDTEAFF.

As for this clone: The sequenced fragment ends 3 residues before the CDR3 boundary, so the rest is inferred from the germline J gene. The chain recombines TRBV7-9 with TRBJ2-3, with a weak D call TRBD2 (5 bases). The CDR3 runs 15 residues. CDR1 is SEHNR, CDR2 FQNEAQ, per germline (reference sequence). CDR3 residues: CASSQTVGVNQPQYF. CDR3 bases read: TGTGCCAGCAGCCAGACGGTCGGGGTGAATCAGCCG.

Regarding this clone: The read ends 3 residues shy of where the CDR3 ends; the end is completed using the germline J gene. The gene calls are TRBV28 and TRBJ2-1; the D gene is possibly TRBD2 (5 bases). This CDR3 has 16 residues. Germline CDR1 reads MDHEN; CDR2 reads SYDVKM. V dropped 5 bases and J dropped 0 bases, with 14 bases sitting between them. The CDR3 reads CASSLAAANSYNEQFF. The DNA read from the CDR3 is TGTGCCAGCAGTCTTGCAGCGGCGAACTCCTACAATGAG.

Concerning this clone itself: The read is 3 residues too short to cover the CDR3 end, so that end is filled in from the germline J gene. The gene calls are TRBV7-2 and TRBJ1-3; 8 bases agree with TRBD1. The germline gives CDR1 SGHTA, CDR2 FQGNSA. This CDR3 spans 15 amino acids. Trimming took 4 bases from V and 6 from J; bases not matched to a gene: 8. CDR3 amino acids: CASSSRTGGVNTIYF. Incomplete CDR3 DNA: TGTGCCAGCAGCTCGCGAACAGGGGGGGTAAACACC.

In regard to this clone: The read is 3 residues too short to cover the CDR3 end, so that end is filled in from the germline J gene. The chain links TRBV5-1 to TRBJ2-5, with D tentatively TRBD2 (5 bases). Trimming took off 0 bases at V and 4 bases at J, with 22 bases between the two ends. The CDR3 runs 18 residues. Germline CDR1 is SGHRS and CDR2 is YFSETQ. CDR3 DNA, as far as it was read: TGCGCCAGCAGCTTGGGGGCCTCGGCTAGCAAATCAGGAGAGACC. It codes for CASSLGASASKSGET. The full CDR3 reads CASSLGASASKSGETQYF.

As concerns this clone: The CDR3 end is not reached by the read, which stops 3 residues before it; the germline J gene fills it in. This sequence joins TRBV28 and TRBJ1-1, with D hard to call. This CDR3 spans 12 amino acids. The germline gives CDR1 MDHEN, CDR2 SYDVKM. V lost 7 bases and J 3 bases, leaving 9 bases between the germline ends. The covered CDR3 bases are TGTGCCAGCACCCTAAGTCACACTGAA. Residues: CASTLSHTE. The full-length CDR3 reads as CASTLSHTEAFF.

This clone is medium-sized by frequency. The read terminates 3 residues before the CDR3 end, so the remaining end is supplied by the germline J gene. This chain uses TRBV19 with TRBJ1-2; D is unresolved. From germline, CDR1 is LNHDA and CDR2 SQIVND (reference sequence). CDR3 length: 13 amino acids. Deletions cut 10 bases from V and 4 bases from J, with 16 bases between. CDR3 DNA (partial): TGTGCCACCTCTTACGGGGAGGCCTATGGC. It is translated as CATSYGEAYG. The entire CDR3 protein reads CATSYGEAYGYTF.

On this clone itself: The DNA ends 3 residues before the CDR3 does, and the rest of the CDR3 is filled in from the germline J gene. The chain has TRBV7-9 and TRBJ2-3; perhaps D is TRBD1 or TRBD2 (5 bases each). Germline CDR1 and CDR2: SEHNR and FQNEAQ (reference sequence). V lost 1 base and J 5 bases, leaving 10 bases between the germline ends. The CDR3 consists of 14 residues. CDR3 DNA (partial): TGTGCCAGCAGCTTAGGAGGGGCTGTAGATACG. Encoded protein: CASSLGGAVDT. The full CDR3 protein is CASSLGGAVDTQYF.

On this clone itself: The sequenced fragment ends 3 residues before the CDR3 boundary, so the rest is inferred from the germline J gene. The chain couples TRBV27 to TRBJ1-5, with 9 bases identical to TRBD1. The germline V gene has CDR1 MNHEY and CDR2 SMNVEV (reference sequence). This CDR3 is 16 amino acids long. V dropped 0 bases and J dropped 2; count of bases not matched to a gene: 2. CDR3 residues: CASSLSRQGGNQPQHF. Incomplete CDR3 DNA: TGTGCCAGCAGTTTATCGCGACAGGGGGGCAATCAGCCC.

The CDR3 bases that were read are TGCGCCAGCAGCCGGGACAGGGGAATTCACGAG. Translated: CASSRDRGIHE. The CDR3, in full, reads CASSRDRGIHEQYF. V gene TRBV5-1 combines with J gene TRBJ2-7, with 10 bases identical to TRBD1. The read terminates 3 residues before the CDR3 end, so the remaining end is supplied by the germline J gene. V shed 4 bases and J 5 bases; nucleotides not matched to a gene: 6. Germline V gives CDR1 SGHRS, CDR2 YFSETQ. The CDR3 totals 14 residues.